The 24 T cell receptor beta chains below were found in one sample sequenced in a study of cytomegalovirus exposure and HLA in healthy donors. The PCR used 60 Vbeta and 13 Jbeta primers. The repertoire was sequenced with immunoSEQ multiplex PCR; TCRdb's copy has only in-frame clones and lacks some. The table records about 130,000 clones, approximately 86% of them present only once. The sequencing input was PBMCs. The receptors derive from a boy between 10 and 17 years old in good health and CMV-seronegative.

This clone turned up a few times. This chain links TRBV5-4 with TRBJ1-1; a possible D gene is TRBD1 (6 bases). V was pared by 5 bases and J by 3 bases, with 14 bases between. In germline, CDR1 is SGHNT, CDR2 YYREEE (reference sequence). The CDR3 contains 14 residues. The CDR3 nucleotides read TGTGCCAGCAGTTTCAGGGGTAGCGACACTGAAGCTTTCTTT. Translating it yields CASSFRGSDTEAFF.

This clone has a single count. The chain joins TRBV4-1 to TRBJ2-5; no reliable D call. The CDR3 spans 13 residues. Germline V gives CDR1 MGHRA, CDR2 YSYEKL. Trimming removed 1 base at V and 5 bases at J, with 8 bases between. The CDR3 nucleotides are TGCGCCAGCAGCCAAGGTCCGGTGGAGACCCAGTACTTC. This translates into CASSQGPVETQYF.

The chain joins TRBV7-9 to TRBJ2-1; 11 bases map to TRBD2. CDR1 is SEHNR, CDR2 FQNEAQ, per germline (reference sequence). The CDR3 covers 15 residues. V shed 6 bases, J shed 4 bases, and the junction held 5 bases outside the gene matches. The CDR3 is CASRKTSGAYNEQFF. CDR3 in DNA: TGTGCCAGCAGAAAGACTAGCGGGGCGTACAATGAGCAGTTCTTC.

This sequence joins TRBV28 and TRBJ1-6; TRBD1 matches at 7 bases. CDR3 length: 15 amino acids. J lost 6 bases, V lost 1 base, and 3 bases had no gene match. Germline CDR1 MDHEN, CDR2 SYDVKM. CDR3 nucleotide sequence: TGTGCCAGCAGTTTATTGCCAGGGGGTAATTCACCCCTCCACTTT. It yields the protein CASSLLPGGNSPLHF.

This clone was picked up a small number of times. The rearrangement uses TRBV19 and TRBJ2-1; 8 nucleotides agree with TRBD1. V lost 5 bases, J lost 4 bases, and 4 bases stayed unmatched. The CDR3 covers 14 residues. Per the germline V gene, CDR1 is LNHDA and CDR2 is SQIVND (reference sequence). CDR3 sequence: CASSFRGPYNEQFF. The CDR3, as DNA: TGTGCCAGTAGTTTCAGGGGGCCTTACAATGAGCAGTTCTTC.

The rearrangement uses TRBV6-6 and TRBJ2-1; 8 nucleotides match TRBD2. V was clipped by 1 base and J by 10 bases; unmatched bases: 9. CDR3 length: 15 amino acids. CDR1 and CDR2 from the germline V gene are MNHNY and SVGAGI (reference sequence). The CDR3 loop reads CASSYLAEAGVEQFF. The CDR3, as DNA: TGTGCCAGCAGTTACTTAGCTGAAGCGGGAGTGGAGCAGTTCTTC.

The rearrangement uses TRBV19 and TRBJ2-7; D is undetermined. Between the trimmed V and J ends, which lost 3 bases and 1 base, there was a span of 7 bases. Germline assignment: CDR1 LNHDA and CDR2 SQIVND (reference sequence). The CDR3 extends over 13 amino acids. CDR3 coding DNA: TGTGCCAGTAGTATCTTAGTTTCCTACGAGCAGTACTTC. It is translated as CASSILVSYEQYF. Full variable domain (remainder filled in from reference TRBV19 and TRBJ2-7): DGGITQSPKYLFRKEGQNVTLSCEQNLNHDAMYWYRQDPGQGLRLIYYSQIVNDFQKGDIAEGYSVSREKKESFPLTVTSAQKNPTAFYLCASSILVSYEQYFGPGTRLTVT.

CDR3 region: CASSLMPGQGASTEAFF. CDR3 nucleotide sequence: TGTGCCAGCAGCTTAATGCCGGGACAGGGGGCTTCCACTGAAGCTTTCTTT. The chain employs TRBV7-3 and TRBJ1-1; 12 bases agree with TRBD1. Germline V gene data show CDR1 as SGHTA and CDR2 as FQGTGA. CDR3 length: 17 amino acids. J lost 4 bases, V lost 1 base, and 7 bases had no gene match.

This clone was seen more than once but under ten times. The rearrangement uses TRBV6-1 and TRBJ1-3; no clear D gene. Per the germline V gene, CDR1 is MNHNS and CDR2 is SASEGT. CDR3 length: 15 residues. Trimming took off 4 bases at V and 0 bases at J, with 10 bases between the two ends. The CDR3 coding sequence is TGTGCCAGCAGTGTCGAGGGTAGCTCTGGAAACACCATATATTTT. This encodes CASSVEGSSGNTIYF.

J is TRBJ2-2 and V is TRBV9, with 12 bases identical to TRBD2. The CDR3 has 17 residues. Germline V gene lookup returns CDR1 SGDLS and CDR2 YYNGEE. V lost 1 base to trimming and J lost 7 bases; unmatched junction nucleotides: 8. CDR3 bases: TGTGCCAGCAGCGTAACTAGCGGGGGGTCCTCGGTCGGGGAGCTGTTTTTT. Protein sequence: CASSVTSGGSSVGELFF.

The chain has TRBV10-3 and TRBJ2-5; no clear D. Germline CDR1 reads ENHRY; CDR2 reads SYGVKD. CDR3 length equals 12 residues. V lost 3 bases and J 5 bases, leaving 7 bases between the germline ends. CDR3 coding DNA: TGTGCCATCAGTGACTCTGGCGAGACCCAGTACTTC. It specifies CAISDSGETQYF.

This clone was recorded once. The V call is TRBV2, the J call TRBJ2-1; D possibly corresponds to TRBD1 (6 bases). Trimming pared 11 bases from V and 3 bases from J, leaving 17 bases between. This CDR3 contains 14 residues. Germline V lookup: CDR1 SNHLY, CDR2 FYNNEI. The CDR3 sequence: CASSGQGIYNEQFF. CDR3 DNA sequence: TGTGCCTCTTCCGGGCAGGGGATCTACAATGAGCAGTTCTTC.

This chain connects TRBV5-1 to TRBJ2-3, with D perhaps TRBD2 (6 bases). The CDR3 has 15 amino acids. V lost 6 bases and J lost 3, with 17 bases in between. CDR1 and CDR2 (germline): SGHRS, YFSETQ. The CDR3 loop is CASTVRDSQTDTQYF. In nucleotides, the CDR3 is TGCGCCAGCACCGTCCGGGACTCACAAACAGATACGCAGTATTTT. The entire variable domain, with the rest obtained from reference TRBV5-1 and TRBJ2-3, is as follows: KAGVTQTPRYLIKTRGQQVTLSCSPISGHRSVSWYQQTPGQGLQFLFEYFSETQRNKGNFPGRFSGRQFSNSRSEMNVSTLELGDSALYLCASTVRDSQTDTQYFGPGTRLTVL.

The V gene is TRBV6-1, the J gene TRBJ1-5; tentatively, D is TRBD1 (6 bases). The CDR3 is made up of 13 amino acids. V was pared by 6 bases and J by 10 bases, with 16 bases between. Germline CDR1 MNHNS, CDR2 SASEGT. Here the CDR3 reads CASRNRDVDPQHF. CDR3 DNA: TGTGCCAGCAGGAACAGGGACGTGGACCCCCAGCATTTT.

The rearrangement links TRBV9 to TRBJ2-1, with 12 bases identical to TRBD2. After removal of 4 bases from V and 2 bases from J, the junction contained 13 bases not matched to a gene. The CDR3 has 19 residues. CDR1 is SGDLS and CDR2 is YYNGEE in the germline V gene. The CDR3 coding sequence is TGTGCCAGCAGCCCGCTAGCGGGAGGGCTGGAGGGCCCCTACAATGAGCAGTTCTTC. Its protein product is CASSPLAGGLEGPYNEQFF.

The chain's CDR3 is CASSPRAGGSSYEQYF. The CDR3 DNA sequence: TGTGCCAGCAGCCCAAGGGCGGGGGGAAGTTCCTACGAGCAGTACTTC. The chain is built from TRBV7-2 and TRBJ2-7, with TRBD2 matching 8 bases. Unmatched junction bases numbered 10, after V lost 5 bases and J lost 1 base. From germline, CDR1 is SGHTA and CDR2 FQGNSA. The CDR3 totals 16 residues.

V gene TRBV18 combines with J gene TRBJ2-2; D not resolved. The CDR3 extends over 15 amino acids. V lost 2 bases and J lost 6, with 13 bases in between. Germline assignment: CDR1 KGHSH and CDR2 LQKENI. CDR3 sequence (DNA): TGTGCCAGCTCACCAGGTGAACGAGTCTCCGGGGAGCTGTTTTTT. Translated: CASSPGERVSGELFF.

The chain combines TRBV7-2 with TRBJ2-7, with a weak D call TRBD1 (6 bases). The CDR3 covers 14 residues. The V end lost 2 bases, the J end lost 3 bases, and 11 bases lay between the germline ends. The germline V gene encodes CDR1 SGHTA and CDR2 FQGNSA. The CDR3 spells CASSLSQGLYEQYF. The CDR3 DNA reads TGTGCCAGCAGCTTATCGCAGGGGCTCTACGAGCAGTACTTC.

The chain employs TRBV5-4 and TRBJ1-2; 10 nucleotides match TRBD1. The CDR3 runs 15 residues. Germline V gene sequence: CDR1 SGHNT, CDR2 YYREEE (reference sequence). The V and J ends lost 0 bases and 8 bases, in that order; junction bases with no gene match: 7. CDR3 coding DNA: TGTGCCAGCAGCTTGGGAGGGGACAGGGGTAGGGGCTACACCTTC. Protein sequence: CASSLGGDRGRGYTF.

The V and J genes are TRBV7-2 and TRBJ1-3, with 7 bases that match TRBD1. The ends lost 5 bases at V and 2 bases at J; junction bases unmatched: 3. In germline, CDR1 is SGHTA, CDR2 FQGNSA. This CDR3 is built from 14 residues. CDR3 nucleotide sequence: TGTGCCAGCAGCGCCGGGACAGCTGGAAACACCATATATTTT. Amino acids: CASSAGTAGNTIYF.

The genes are TRBV5-1 and TRBJ2-3, with 13 nucleotides matching TRBD2. Germline assignment: CDR1 SGHRS and CDR2 YFSETQ. After removal of 6 bases from V and 6 bases from J, the junction contained 13 bases not matched to a gene. The CDR3 length is 17 residues. The CDR3 sequence is CASNPGLAGVGEDTQYF. Here the CDR3 DNA reads TGCGCCAGCAACCCAGGACTAGCGGGAGTAGGGGAGGATACGCAGTATTTT. Drawing the rest from reference TRBV5-1 and TRBJ2-3, the complete variable domain is KAGVTQTPRYLIKTRGQQVTLSCSPISGHRSVSWYQQTPGQGLQFLFEYFSETQRNKGNFPGRFSGRQFSNSRSEMNVSTLELGDSALYLCASNPGLAGVGEDTQYFGPGTRLTVL.

This chain uses TRBV12-2 with TRBJ1-2; TRBD1, as called in the table, went unchecked against the DNA. TRBV12-2 is a pseudogene segment. CDR3 length: 17 amino acids. CDR3 sequence reads: CASRLPRYRESDYGYTF. CDR3 DNA sequence: TGTGCAAGTCGCCTTCCTCGTTACAGGGAGTCAGACTATGGCTACACCTTC.

The gene calls are TRBV9 and TRBJ2-7, with TRBD1 identical over 7 bases. This CDR3 is built from 16 residues. CDR1 is SGDLS, CDR2 YYNGEE, per germline. V lost 4 bases to trimming and J lost 1 base; unmatched junction nucleotides: 11. CDR3 sequence reads: CASSHPQGTASYEQYF. The CDR3 nucleotides are TGTGCCAGCAGCCACCCACAGGGGACAGCATCCTACGAGCAGTACTTC.

V usage is TRBV23-1 and J usage is TRBJ2-3; TRBD2 agrees at 13 bases. TRBV23-1 is assigned to the ORF class and has an uncertain function. The CDR3 length is 17 residues. The J segment lost 6 bases and the V segment lost 6 bases, leaving 12 bases of the junction unmatched. The CDR3 reads CASSTPRTSGRLDTQYF. The CDR3 nucleotides read TGCGCCAGCAGCACACCCAGGACTAGCGGGAGATTGGATACGCAGTATTTT.